Shown below are 32 T cell receptor beta chains from a single sample sequenced in a study of T cell changes during pregnancy in multiple sclerosis. The assay was immunoSEQ multiplex PCR, and TCRdb's table has in-frame clones only and misses some. Of about 93,000 clones in the sample, approximately 92% are singletons; the top ten hold around 2%. Source: peripheral blood, taken after pregnancy. All receptors derive from a female donor with multiple sclerosis, enrolled in a pregnancy study.

The chain employs TRBV7-9 and TRBJ2-7, with a tentative D call TRBD1 (5 bases). Germline assignment: CDR1 SEHNR and CDR2 FQNEAQ (reference sequence). With 5 bases removed from V and 2 bases from J, the gap between germline ends came to 13 bases. The CDR3 is 14 amino acids. In nucleotides, the CDR3 is TGTGCCAGCAGCCTACCTGGGGCCCCCTACGAGCAGTACTTC. As protein: CASSLPGAPYEQYF. The full variable domain, rest sourced from reference TRBV7-9 and TRBJ2-7, is DTGVSQNPRHKITKRGQNVTFRCDPISEHNRLYWYRQTLGQGPEFLTYFQNEAQLEKSRLLSDRFSAERPKGSFSTLEIQRTEQGDSAMYLCASSLPGAPYEQYFGPGTRLTVT.

This clone appeared once. V and J are TRBV7-2 and TRBJ2-1; unclear D gene. The germline V and J ends were trimmed by 5 bases and 9 bases, with 14 bases remaining between them. Germline values: CDR1 SGHTA, CDR2 FQGNSA. The CDR3 sequence is 13 residues long. CDR3: CASSILVSSEQFF. CDR3 DNA: TGTGCCAGCAGCATATTAGTATCTAGTGAGCAGTTCTTC.

The V call is TRBV5-5, the J call TRBJ2-5; D possibly corresponds to TRBD2 (5 bases). The CDR3 loop spans 15 amino acids. V was pared by 2 bases and J by 2 bases, with 13 bases between. CDR1 is SGHKS, CDR2 YYEKEE, per germline (reference sequence). CDR3 sequence (DNA): TGTGCCAGCAGCTTTTCGGGGTCCCCTCAAGAGACCCAGTACTTC. It codes for CASSFSGSPQETQYF.

This clone was detected only a few times. The rearrangement links TRBV30 to TRBJ2-5; 10 nucleotides match TRBD2. This CDR3 spans 15 amino acids. V lost 2 bases and J lost 3; bases outside the gene matches: 6. Germline CDR1 is GTSNPN and CDR2 is SVGIG (reference sequence). CDR3 loop: CAWSNPGLAEETQYF. The DNA for the CDR3 is TGTGCCTGGAGTAATCCCGGACTAGCGGAAGAGACCCAGTACTTC. Based on the CDR3 plus reference TRBV30 and TRBJ2-5, the full variable domain is SQTIHQWPATLVQPVGSPLSLECTVEGTSNPNLYWYRQAAGRGLQLLFYSVGIGQISSEVPQNLSASRPQDRQFILSSKKLLLSDSGFYLCAWSNPGLAEETQYFGPGTRLLVL.

The J gene is TRBJ1-4, the V gene TRBV5-1, with 10 bases aligning to TRBD1. Germline V gene data show CDR1 as SGHRS and CDR2 as YFSETQ. This CDR3 comprises 16 residues. The V gene end was trimmed by 0 bases and the J gene end by 7 bases; junction bases not matched to a gene: 6. CDR3 residues: CASSLGQGAEGEKLFF. DNA of the CDR3: TGCGCCAGCAGCTTGGGACAGGGGGCGGAAGGTGAAAAACTGTTTTTT.

J is TRBJ1-5 and V is TRBV15, with TRBD1 matching 9 bases. The CDR3 spans 17 residues. With 4 bases clipped from V and 1 base from J, the junction kept 8 bases outside the gene matches. Per germline, CDR1 LNHNV and CDR2 YYDKDF (reference sequence). As DNA, the CDR3 is TGTGCCACCAGCACTCGGACAGGGGACTTCAGCAATCAGCCCCAGCATTTT. This codes for CATSTRTGDFSNQPQHF.

This sequence joins TRBV30 and TRBJ1-5; maybe TRBD1 (6 bases). Between the trimmed V and J ends, which lost 0 bases and 6 bases, there was a span of 15 bases. Looked up from germline, CDR1 is GTSNPN and CDR2 is SVGIG (reference sequence). The CDR3 loop spans 15 amino acids. The CDR3 reads CAWSVQSGAAQPQHF. As DNA, the CDR3 is TGTGCCTGGAGTGTACAATCAGGGGCGGCTCAGCCCCAGCATTTT.

Only a few counts were recorded for this clone. The V call is TRBV6-5, the J call TRBJ1-2; 7 nucleotides line up with TRBD1. The CDR3 spans 14 residues. V was clipped by 4 bases and J by 9 bases; unmatched bases: 11. Germline loops: CDR1 MNHEY, CDR2 SVGAGI. CDR3 nucleotides: TGTGCCAGCAGTTCTCGCCGGACAGGACAGTGCTACACCTTC. It specifies CASSSRRTGQCYTF.

V is TRBV30 and J is TRBJ2-1, with TRBD1 as a possible D gene (6 bases). This CDR3 spans 13 amino acids. Trimming took 0 bases from V and 7 from J, leaving 10 bases between them. Per the germline V gene, CDR1 is GTSNPN and CDR2 is SVGIG (reference sequence). CDR3 sequence (DNA): TGTGCCTGGAGTGTTCACAGGGTTAATGAGCAGTTCTTC. Protein sequence: CAWSVHRVNEQFF.

This chain uses TRBV13 with TRBJ2-2; 12 nucleotides agree with TRBD1. The germline V gene encodes CDR1 PRHDT and CDR2 FYEKMQ (reference sequence). Germline trimming cut 5 bases from V and 3 bases from J; bases unmatched to any gene: 7. The CDR3 spans 17 residues. CDR3 bases: TGTGCCAGCAGCGACCGGGGACAGGGGGCGTACACCGGGGAGCTGTTTTTT. It translates to CASSDRGQGAYTGELFF.

The chain recombines TRBV6-1 with TRBJ2-1; TRBD2 agrees at 7 bases. The germline gives CDR1 MNHNS, CDR2 SASEGT. V lost 7 bases and J lost 1; bases outside the gene matches: 4. The CDR3 spans 14 residues. This chain's CDR3 is CASTAGDSYNEQFF. CDR3 sequence (DNA): TGTGCCAGCACTGCGGGGGATTCCTACAATGAGCAGTTCTTC.

The chain uses TRBV6-5 and TRBJ1-3, with D possibly TRBD1 on 6 matching bases. CDR3 length equals 13 residues. Trimming stripped 4 bases from V and 4 bases from J, with 8 bases between. Germline CDR1 reads MNHEY; CDR2 reads SVGAGI. The DNA for the CDR3 is TGTGCCAGCAGTTTGCAGGGGGGAAACACCATATATTTT. Translated, it gives CASSLQGGNTIYF.

V is TRBV5-6 and J is TRBJ2-1; 12 bases are a match to TRBD1. J gave up 9 bases and V 4 bases, and 11 bases lay outside the gene matches. This CDR3 has 16 residues. Germline V gene data show CDR1 as SGHDT and CDR2 as YYEEEE. CDR3 sequence: CASSPWLGQGAFEQFF. The CDR3 bases are TGTGCCAGCAGCCCCTGGTTGGGACAGGGGGCTTTTGAGCAGTTCTTC.

The rearrangement uses TRBV18 and TRBJ1-1; D call uncertain. V was clipped by 1 base and J by 1 base, with 10 bases between them. This CDR3 is built from 15 residues. Per the germline V gene, CDR1 is KGHSH and CDR2 is LQKENI. This chain's CDR3 is CASSPQDTENTEAFF. Written as DNA, the CDR3 is TGTGCCAGCTCACCACAGGATACAGAGAACACTGAAGCTTTCTTT.

This clone showed up just once. The chain carries TRBV14 and TRBJ2-7, with TRBD2 matching 8 bases. The CDR3 is 19 amino acids. The J segment lost 0 bases and the V segment lost 1 base, leaving 14 bases of the junction unmatched. Germline V gene data show CDR1 as SGHDN and CDR2 as FVKESK. The CDR3 protein is CASSQASGSGGLSSYEQYF. The CDR3 nucleotides read TGTGCCAGCAGCCAAGCCTCGGGGAGCGGGGGCCTTAGCTCCTACGAGCAGTACTTC.

The chain has TRBV7-3 and TRBJ1-6, with 10 bases that match TRBD1. Per germline, CDR1 SGHTA and CDR2 FQGTGA. The CDR3 has 15 amino acids. J was trimmed by 8 bases and V by 3 bases; bases with no gene match: 4. The CDR3 sequence: CASSLAGTGDSPLHF. The CDR3 coding sequence is TGTGCCAGCAGCTTGGCCGGGACAGGGGATTCACCCCTCCACTTT.

The chain employs TRBV12-5 and TRBJ2-3; TRBD2 matches 8 bases. CDR3 length: 15 amino acids. The trim removed 1 base at V and 5 bases at J, leaving 5 bases unmatched. CDR1 LGHNT and CDR2 FRNRAP come from the germline V gene. CDR3 coding DNA: TGTGCTAGTGGTTTGGCCATCGGGGGGGTAGATACGCAGTATTTT. Protein product: CASGLAIGGVDTQYF. The variable domain in full, with the rest retrieved from reference TRBV12-5 and TRBJ2-3, is DARVTQTPRHKVTEMGQEVTMRCQPILGHNTVFWYRQTMMQGLELLAYFRNRAPLDDSGMPKDRFSAEMPDATLATLKIQPSEPRDSAVYFCASGLAIGGVDTQYFGPGTRLTVL.

The V and J genes are TRBV14 and TRBJ2-1; perhaps TRBD2 as D (5 bases). The CDR3 runs 17 residues. Trimming took 2 bases from V and 4 from J, leaving 18 bases between them. Per germline, CDR1 SGHDN and CDR2 FVKESK. The CDR3 nucleotides read TGTGCCAGCAGCCAAATCGGGATCCCTATGGTTTACAATGAGCAGTTCTTC. Translated, it gives CASSQIGIPMVYNEQFF. Full variable domain (rest looked up from reference TRBV14 and TRBJ2-1): EAGVTQFPSHSVIEKGQTVTLRCDPISGHDNLYWYRRVMGKEIKFLLHFVKESKQDESGMPNNRFLAERTGGTYSTLKVQPAELEDSGVYFCASSQIGIPMVYNEQFFGPGTRLTVL.

The V gene is TRBV5-5, the J gene TRBJ1-2; D remains unclear. With 1 base removed from V and 8 bases from J, the gap between germline ends came to 9 bases. This CDR3 has 12 residues. Germline V lookup: CDR1 SGHKS, CDR2 YYEKEE (reference sequence). CDR3 nucleotide sequence: TGTGCCAGCAGCTTGACCCCCGGGGGCTACACCTTC. Its protein product is CASSLTPGGYTF.

The rearrangement uses TRBV9 and TRBJ2-5, with 7 positions matching TRBD1. The CDR3 extends over 16 amino acids. V shed 4 bases, J shed 5 bases, and the junction held 14 bases outside the gene matches. CDR1 and CDR2 from the germline V gene are SGDLS and YYNGEE. The CDR3 spells CASSLQSGQPAETQYF. In nucleotides, the CDR3 is TGTGCCAGCAGCCTTCAGTCGGGACAGCCGGCGGAGACCCAGTACTTC.

The V gene is TRBV7-2, the J gene TRBJ1-6, with D uncertain. Germline V CDR1 and CDR2: SGHTA, FQGNSA. The CDR3 is 17 amino acids. Trimming removed 4 bases from V and 0 bases from J, with 13 bases in between. CDR3 amino acids: CASSSADGSSYNSPLHF. Here the CDR3 DNA reads TGTGCCAGCAGCTCGGCCGACGGGAGCTCCTATAATTCACCCCTCCACTTT.

This chain links TRBV5-6 with TRBJ1-3, with D perhaps TRBD1 (5 bases). The CDR3 length is 15 residues. Trimming took off 3 bases at V and 0 bases at J, with 10 bases between the two ends. Germline values: CDR1 SGHDT, CDR2 YYEEEE. Written as DNA, the CDR3 is TGTGCCAGCAGCTCCCAGGGTATCTCTGGAAACACCATATATTTT. This translates into CASSSQGISGNTIYF.

This clone was found a few times. The rearrangement uses TRBV9 and TRBJ1-6; D unresolved. The V gene's germline CDR1 is SGDLS and CDR2 YYNGEE. V was trimmed by 4 bases and J by 6 bases, leaving 14 bases between them. There are 15 residues in the CDR3. CDR3 DNA: TGTGCCAGCAGCACGGCCGGGAGCAGTAATTCACCCCTCCACTTT. Amino acid sequence: CASSTAGSSNSPLHF.

CDR3 sequence: CASIKWGTGHYEQYF. CDR3 nucleotides: TGTGCCAGCATCAAATGGGGGACAGGGCACTACGAGCAGTACTTC. The genes are TRBV27 and TRBJ2-7; TRBD1 aligns across 9 bases. Germline V gene sequence: CDR1 MNHEY, CDR2 SMNVEV (reference sequence). V trimming: 7 bases; J trimming: 3 bases; junction bases outside the gene matches: 10. This CDR3 region has 15 residues.

V and J are TRBV11-2 and TRBJ1-2; 9 bases align to TRBD1. Germline-derived CDR1 and CDR2 are SGHAT and FQNNGV. J was trimmed by 4 bases and V by 5 bases; bases with no gene match: 14. The CDR3 spans 17 residues. The CDR3 sequence: CASSRPGQGRKGYGYTF. DNA for the CDR3: TGTGCCAGCAGCCGACCGGGACAGGGCCGAAAAGGCTATGGCTACACCTTC.

J is TRBJ2-7 and V is TRBV6-5, with 9 bases identical to TRBD1. V shed 8 bases, J shed 3 bases, and the junction held 5 bases outside the gene matches. The CDR3 is made up of 13 amino acids. Germline-derived CDR1 and CDR2 are MNHEY and SVGAGI. Written as DNA, the CDR3 is TGTGCCAGCCACGGACAGGGGAGCTACGAGCAGTACTTC. Translated: CASHGQGSYEQYF.

This chain joins TRBV5-1 and TRBJ1-1, with D possibly TRBD1 on 6 matching bases. Trimming removed 3 bases at V and 1 base at J, with 16 bases between. The germline CDR1 and CDR2 sequences are SGHRS and YFSETQ. This CDR3 has 16 residues. CDR3 in amino acids: CASSWKLQGKNTEAFF. The DNA for the CDR3 is TGCGCCAGCAGCTGGAAACTACAGGGAAAGAACACTGAAGCTTTCTTT. The full variable domain, with the rest looked up from reference TRBV5-1 and TRBJ1-1, is KAGVTQTPRYLIKTRGQQVTLSCSPISGHRSVSWYQQTPGQGLQFLFEYFSETQRNKGNFPGRFSGRQFSNSRSEMNVSTLELGDSALYLCASSWKLQGKNTEAFFGQGTRLTVV.

The rearrangement uses TRBV5-8 and TRBJ2-4, with D maybe TRBD1 (5 bases). This CDR3 spans 13 amino acids. The germline V and J ends were trimmed by 6 bases and 7 bases, with 14 bases remaining between them. CDR1 SGHTS and CDR2 YDEGEE come from the germline V gene. CDR3 amino acids: CASNLGVNNIQYF. The CDR3 DNA reads TGTGCCAGCAATTTAGGGGTCAACAACATTCAGTACTTC.

The chain has TRBV9 and TRBJ2-3; TRBD1 agrees at 10 bases. The CDR3 length is 16 residues. The J segment lost 2 bases and the V segment lost 0 bases, leaving 3 bases of the junction unmatched. Germline lookup yields CDR1 SGDLS and CDR2 YYNGEE. The CDR3 DNA follows: TGTGCCAGCAGCGTAGAGGGACAGGGGTACACAGATACGCAGTATTTT. Its protein is CASSVEGQGYTDTQYF.

The chain joins TRBV19 to TRBJ2-4, with D possibly matching TRBD1 (5 bases). V gave up 10 bases and J gave up 0 bases, with 19 bases separating them. The germline CDR1 and CDR2 sequences are LNHDA and SQIVND (reference sequence). CDR3 length: 16 amino acids. For the CDR3, the DNA is TGTGCCAATTTGACAGCTGAGAGCCTAGCCAAAAACATTCAGTACTTC. Translation: CANLTAESLAKNIQYF.

J is TRBJ2-4 and V is TRBV5-4; 8 bases are a match to TRBD1. Losses at the gene ends were 3 bases for V and 3 bases for J; bases not matched to a gene: 2. Germline values: CDR1 SGHNT, CDR2 YYREEE (reference sequence). CDR3 length: 14 residues. CDR3 sequence (DNA): TGTGCCAGCAGCTCGGACAGGGTCAAAAACATTCAGTACTTC. Translating gives CASSSDRVKNIQYF.

The chain links TRBV5-1 to TRBJ2-7; D uncertain. Looked up from germline, CDR1 is SGHRS and CDR2 is YFSETQ. Trimming removed 5 bases from V and 0 bases from J, with 15 bases in between. This CDR3 comprises 15 residues. CDR3 in DNA: TGCGCCAGCAGTCGTCTCGAGGCCCCCTCCTACGAGCAGTACTTC. Translating it yields CASSRLEAPSYEQYF.